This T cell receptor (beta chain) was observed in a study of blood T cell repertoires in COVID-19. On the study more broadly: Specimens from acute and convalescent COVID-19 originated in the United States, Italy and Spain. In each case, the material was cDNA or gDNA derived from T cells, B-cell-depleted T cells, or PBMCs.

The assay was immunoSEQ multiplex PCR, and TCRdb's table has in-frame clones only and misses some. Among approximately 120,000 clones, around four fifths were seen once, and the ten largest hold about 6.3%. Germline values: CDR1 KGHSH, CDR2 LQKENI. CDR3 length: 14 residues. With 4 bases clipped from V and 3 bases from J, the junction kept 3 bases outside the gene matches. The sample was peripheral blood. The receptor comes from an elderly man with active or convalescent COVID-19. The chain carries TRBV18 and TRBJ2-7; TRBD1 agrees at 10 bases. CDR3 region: CASSQGTGVYEQYF. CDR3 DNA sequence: TGTGCCAGCTCACAAGGGACAGGGGTCTACGAGCAGTACTTC.